What follows is one T cell receptor (beta chain) and its context. Antigen unknown. Trimming at V came to 5 bases and at J to 5 bases, leaving 11 bases not matched to a gene. The germline V gene encodes CDR1 MNHEY and CDR2 SMNVEV (reference sequence). CDR3 length: 16 amino acids. This record comes from a study of cytomegalovirus exposure and HLA in healthy donors. The study, taken as a whole, reports: Researchers catalogued around 150 TCR beta chains as cytomegalovirus-associated. In a later analysis, first-cohort TCR clusters were found to tend to co-occur in the 130 or so validation repertoires. Reports showed the classifier diagnosing cytomegalovirus status with high specificity and sensitivity.

These donors were members of the roughly 110-subject validation cohort, a group separate from the approximately 700-subject first cohort. Libraries were prepared by immunoSEQ multiplex PCR; TCRdb keeps only in-frame clonotypes and omits some of them. The sample yields some 110,000 clones, about 82% seen once. This chain uses TRBV27 with TRBJ1-4, with 7 positions matching TRBD1. What was sequenced was PBMCs. The clonotype comes from a man younger than 35 in good health and CMV-seronegative. CDR3 bases: TGTGCCAGCAGTCCACGCCTACAGGGGAGAAATGAAAAACTGTTTTTT. Its translation is CASSPRLQGRNEKLFF.